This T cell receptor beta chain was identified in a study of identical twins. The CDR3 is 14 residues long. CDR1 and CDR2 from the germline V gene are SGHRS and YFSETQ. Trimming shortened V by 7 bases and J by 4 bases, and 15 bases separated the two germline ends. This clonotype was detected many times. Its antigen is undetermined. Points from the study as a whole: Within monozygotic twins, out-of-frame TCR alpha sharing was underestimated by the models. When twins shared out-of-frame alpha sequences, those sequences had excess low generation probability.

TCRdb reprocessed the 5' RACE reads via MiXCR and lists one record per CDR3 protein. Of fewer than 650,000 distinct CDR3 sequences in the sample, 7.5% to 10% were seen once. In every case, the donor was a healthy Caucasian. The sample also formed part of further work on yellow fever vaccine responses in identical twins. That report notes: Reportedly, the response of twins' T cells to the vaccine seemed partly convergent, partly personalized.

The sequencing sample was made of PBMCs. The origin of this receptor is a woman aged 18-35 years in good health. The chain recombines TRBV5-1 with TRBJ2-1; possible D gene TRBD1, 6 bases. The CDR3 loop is CASRDTDTYNEQFF. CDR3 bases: TGCGCCAGCCGGGACACGGACACATACAATGAGCAGTTCTTC.